This is a list of T cell receptor beta chains from one sample in a study of T cell repertoires in cytomegalovirus infection. TCRdb redid the calling of the reads with MiXCR, one entry per CDR3 protein. The sample consists of fewer than 650,000 distinct CDR3 sequences, about 40% of them appearing once. No antigen is known for these receptors. The material sequenced was cultured PBMCs, taken from culture after CMV antigen stimulation. All receptors come from a human donor in good health (CMV status not recorded). Some clones in this sample may be carry-over from other donors' samples. Both conserved end residues are part of each CDR3. A D gene is named only where the DNA matches it firmly. A clone size is listed for some rows: how often the clone was seen (once, few, many), or a class if it is expanded.

few,TRBJ2-1,TRBD1,TRBV12-3/TRBV12-4,CASSRNTGTGPNNEQFF,TGTGCCAGCAGCCGAAACACCGGGACAGGGCCTAACAATGAGCAGTTCTTC
many,TRBJ2-1,NA,TRBV7-2,CASSSGISGYEQFF,TGTGCCAGCAGCTCGGGTATATCGGGATATGAGCAGTTCTTC
NA,TRBJ1-1,NA,TRBV20-1,CSASGGWNTEAFF,TGCAGTGCTAGCGGGGGTTGGAACACTGAAGCTTTCTTT
NA,TRBJ1-1,NA,TRBV20-1,CSATDIQNTEAFF,TGCAGTGCTACGGACATCCAGAACACTGAAGCTTTCTTT
few,TRBJ1-1,NA,TRBV7-9,CASSPVGGTEAFF,TGTGCCAGCAGCCCCGTTGGGGGTACTGAAGCTTTCTTT
NA,TRBJ2-2,NA,TRBV19,CASSPELLYTGELFF,TGTGCCAGTAGCCCGGAGCTTCTCTACACCGGGGAGCTGTTTTTT
NA,TRBJ2-7,NA,TRBV6-2/TRBV6-3,CASRRDNYEQYF,TGTGCCAGCAGGAGGGACAACTACGAGCAGTACTTC
many,TRBJ1-2,NA,TRBV7-9,CASSRSGTTNYGYTF,TGTGCCAGCAGCCGTTCCGGGACAACTAACTATGGCTACACCTTC
few,TRBJ2-7,TRBD2,TRBV12-3/TRBV12-4,CASSLGASGNYEQYF,TGTGCCAGCAGTTTAGGGGCTAGCGGGAACTACGAGCAGTACTTC
few,TRBJ1-5,NA,TRBV11-2,CASSGLGDPQHF,TGTGCCAGCAGCGGATTGGGGGACCCCCAGCATTTT
NA,TRBJ2-3,TRBD2,TRBV19,CATAVPQAGGFSGTDTQYF,TGTGCGACAGCAGTCCCCCAGGCGGGGGGGTTCTCTGGCACAGATACGCAGTATTTT
NA,TRBJ2-1,TRBD1,TRBV29-1,CSVGGGEGNEQFF,TGCAGCGTTGGAGGGGGCGAGGGTAATGAGCAGTTCTTC
NA,TRBJ2-3,TRBD2,TRBV10-2,CASMTSGRWDTQYF,TGCGCCAGCATGACTAGCGGGAGATGGGATACGCAGTATTTT
few,TRBJ2-5,NA,TRBV9,CASSVVPQETQYF,TGTGCCAGCAGCGTAGTTCCACAAGAGACCCAGTACTTC
few,TRBJ1-6,NA,TRBV7-9,CASSVLEYSPLHF,TGTGCCAGTTCGGTCCTCGAGTATTCACCCCTCCACTTT
few,TRBJ2-7,TRBD1,TRBV27,CASSSVRDRGYEQYF,TGTGCCAGCAGTTCGGTCCGGGACAGGGGCTACGAGCAGTACTTC
few,TRBJ1-3,NA,TRBV2,CASSEGGTGNTIYF,TGTGCCAGCAGTGAGGGGGGAACTGGAAACACCATATATTTT
NA,TRBJ1-1,NA,TRBV12-3/TRBV12-4,CASSLIGRTEAFF,TGTGCCAGCAGTTTAATTGGGAGGACTGAAGCTTTCTTT
many,TRBJ1-2,TRBD1,TRBV20-1,CSARDAGGTGYGYTF,TGCAGTGCTAGAGATGCAGGGGGCACTGGCTATGGCTACACCTTC
NA,TRBJ1-1,TRBD1,TRBV12-5,CASGLVRGTGLNTEAFF,TGTGCTAGTGGTTTGGTGAGGGGGACAGGCCTGAACACTGAAGCTTTCTTT
NA,TRBJ2-2,NA,TRBV7-4,CASSPGLTSGELFF,TGTGCCAGCAGCCCGGGACTCACGAGCGGGGAGCTGTTTTTT
NA,TRBJ2-7,NA,TRBV10-3,CAISPRVQYEQYF,TGTGCCATCAGCCCGCGAGTACAGTACGAGCAGTACTTC
NA,TRBJ2-7,TRBD2,TRBV7-2,CASSSNGLAGDEQYF,TGTGCCAGCAGCTCCAACGGACTAGCGGGAGACGAGCAGTACTTC
NA,TRBJ1-1,NA,TRBV29-1,CSALQGRNTEAFF,TGCAGCGCACTGCAGGGGAGGAACACTGAAGCTTTCTTT
NA,TRBJ2-7,NA,TRBV7-2,CASSPGTMISYEQYF,TGTGCCAGCAGCCCAGGGACAATGATCTCCTACGAGCAGTACTTC
NA,TRBJ1-4,NA,TRBV11-2,CASSLEAGDAGIGEKLFF,TGTGCCAGCAGCTTAGAGGCCGGGGATGCAGGGATTGGGGAAAAACTGTTTTTT
few,TRBJ1-6,NA,TRBV6-2/TRBV6-3,CASSYPGPLHF,TGTGCCAGCAGTTATCCGGGTCCCCTCCACTTT
NA,TRBJ1-5,NA,TRBV12-3/TRBV12-4,CASSLAPRGSNQPQHF,TGTGCCAGCAGTTTAGCTCCCAGGGGTAGCAATCAGCCCCAGCATTTT
NA,TRBJ2-7,NA,TRBV12-3/TRBV12-4,CASSFLVSGPYEQYF,TGTGCCAGCAGTTTTTTAGTAAGCGGGCCCTACGAGCAGTACTTC
NA,TRBJ2-3,TRBD2,TRBV7-2,CASSLSSVAGVADTQYF,TGTGCCAGCAGCTTAAGTTCGGTAGCGGGAGTGGCAGATACGCAGTATTTT
NA,TRBJ2-1,TRBD2,TRBV19,CASSIPGGGPDEQFF,TGTGCCAGTAGTATTCCGGGGGGGGGCCCCGATGAGCAGTTCTTC
NA,TRBJ2-7,NA,TRBV7-2,CASSLYRGGGEQYF,TGTGCCAGCAGCCTTTACAGGGGAGGAGGGGAGCAGTACTTC
few,TRBJ2-1,NA,TRBV7-2,CASSPGLTYHNEQFF,TGTGCCAGCAGCCCGGGACTCACTTACCACAATGAGCAGTTCTTC
NA,TRBJ2-7,TRBD2,TRBV7-3,CAIAGLADAYEQYF,TGTGCCATCGCGGGACTAGCGGACGCCTACGAGCAGTACTTC
NA,TRBJ2-2,TRBD2,TRBV6-5,CASRTSGGTGELFF,TGTGCCAGCAGGACTAGCGGGGGCACCGGGGAGCTGTTTTTT
many,TRBJ2-1,TRBD1,TRBV7-2,CASSTGTGLNNEQFF,TGTGCCAGCAGCACAGGGACAGGGTTAAACAATGAGCAGTTCTTC
NA,TRBJ1-2,TRBD1,TRBV7-9,CASSREDRAGYGYTF,TGTGCCAGCAGCCGGGAGGACAGGGCTGGGTATGGCTACACCTTC
NA,TRBJ1-4,NA,TRBV11-1,CASSQPGDANEKLFF,TGTGCCAGCAGCCAACCAGGGGACGCCAATGAAAAACTGTTTTTT
few,TRBJ2-2,TRBD2,TRBV5-1,CASSFPTLAMNTGELFF,TGCGCCAGCAGCTTTCCCACACTAGCGATGAACACCGGGGAGCTGTTTTTT
NA,TRBJ2-2,NA,TRBV5-4,CASRSASNTGELFF,TGTGCCAGCAGATCGGCATCGAACACCGGGGAGCTGTTTTTT
NA,TRBJ2-3,NA,TRBV5-1,CASSQGQTTDTQYF,TGCGCCAGCAGCCAAGGACAGACTACAGATACGCAGTATTTT
few,TRBJ2-7,NA,TRBV7-8,CASQGVGYEQYF,TGTGCCAGCCAGGGCGTGGGCTACGAGCAGTACTTC
NA,TRBJ2-1,TRBD2,TRBV5-4,CASSLGPGGVGEQFF,TGTGCCAGCAGCTTGGGTCCGGGGGGAGTCGGTGAGCAGTTCTTC
NA,TRBJ2-5,NA,TRBV5-1,CASSPIEFRETQYF,TGCGCCAGCAGCCCGATTGAGTTTCGGGAGACCCAGTACTTC